These T cell receptor beta chains were read from a single sample in a study of T cell repertoires in cytomegalovirus infection. What these receptors recognize is not known. TCRdb re-analysed the reads in MiXCR, keeping a single row per CDR3 protein. The sample lists roughly 500,000 distinct CDR3 sequences, 30% to 40% occurring once. The sequenced sample was cultured PBMCs, obtained from culture after CMV antigen stimulation. The receptors were gathered from a human donor in good health (CMV status not recorded). Some clones in this sample may be carry-over from other donors' samples. The CDR3 runs from the conserved cysteine through the conserved F or W. Fields, in order: clone size, D gene, V gene, J gene, CDR3 protein, CDR3 DNA. The D gene is left open where the match is weak. Size values are once, few and many counts, or a class for expanded clones, and some rows have none.

clone_size: -
d_call: -
v_call: TRBV5-4
j_call: TRBJ1-1
cdr3_aa: CASRLPLPPMPKENTEAFF
cdr3_nt: TGTGCCAGCAGATTGCCCTTGCCTCCGATGCCGAAAGAGAACACTGAAGCTTTCTTT

clone_size: many
d_call: -
v_call: TRBV7-8
j_call: TRBJ2-3
cdr3_aa: CASSLDATDTQYF
cdr3_nt: TGTGCCAGCAGCTTAGACGCCACAGATACGCAGTATTTT

clone_size: few
d_call: -
v_call: TRBV28
j_call: TRBJ1-4
cdr3_aa: CASSRDEARGEKLFF
cdr3_nt: TGTGCCAGCAGTCGGGATGAAGCCCGGGGTGAAAAACTGTTTTTT

clone_size: -
d_call: -
v_call: TRBV7-8
j_call: TRBJ2-2
cdr3_aa: CASSISGARLTGELFF
cdr3_nt: TGTGCCAGCAGCATTTCCGGGGCACGTCTCACCGGGGAGCTGTTTTTT

clone_size: -
d_call: -
v_call: TRBV7-2
j_call: TRBJ2-3
cdr3_aa: CASSFGGGATDTQYF
cdr3_nt: TGTGCCAGCAGCTTCGGGGGAGGCGCGACAGATACGCAGTATTTT

clone_size: few
d_call: TRBD2
v_call: TRBV10-2
j_call: TRBJ2-5
cdr3_aa: CASSEGLAGRKETQYF
cdr3_nt: TGCGCCAGCAGTGAGGGACTAGCGGGAAGGAAAGAGACCCAGTACTTC

clone_size: -
d_call: -
v_call: TRBV7-2
j_call: TRBJ1-4
cdr3_aa: CASSLIFSEKLFF
cdr3_nt: TGTGCCAGCAGCTTAATTTTCAGTGAAAAACTGTTTTTT

clone_size: -
d_call: -
v_call: TRBV18
j_call: TRBJ2-3
cdr3_aa: CASSPTATDTQYF
cdr3_nt: TGTGCCAGCTCACCAACTGCCACGGATACGCAGTATTTT

clone_size: few
d_call: -
v_call: TRBV28
j_call: TRBJ1-6
cdr3_aa: CASSLWAAPNPLHF
cdr3_nt: TGTGCCAGCAGTTTATGGGCAGCTCCCAATCCCCTCCACTTT

clone_size: few
d_call: -
v_call: TRBV7-2
j_call: TRBJ2-3
cdr3_aa: CASSTVADTQYF
cdr3_nt: TGTGCCAGCAGCACAGTGGCAGATACGCAGTATTTT

clone_size: few
d_call: TRBD2
v_call: TRBV12-3/TRBV12-4
j_call: TRBJ2-3
cdr3_aa: CASSSSGRASDTQYF
cdr3_nt: TGTGCCAGCAGCAGTAGCGGGAGGGCCTCAGATACGCAGTATTTT

clone_size: many
d_call: -
v_call: TRBV7-2
j_call: TRBJ2-7
cdr3_aa: CASSLAIGGYEQYF
cdr3_nt: TGTGCCAGCAGCTTAGCCATCGGGGGCTACGAGCAGTACTTC

clone_size: -
d_call: -
v_call: TRBV5-6
j_call: TRBJ2-1
cdr3_aa: CASSLPGTANNEQFF
cdr3_nt: TGTGCCAGCAGCCTACCGGGGACTGCCAACAATGAGCAGTTCTTC

clone_size: few
d_call: TRBD2
v_call: TRBV6-2/TRBV6-3
j_call: TRBJ2-7
cdr3_aa: CASRPAGGSYEQYF
cdr3_nt: TGTGCCAGCAGACCAGCGGGAGGTTCCTACGAGCAGTACTTC

clone_size: -
d_call: -
v_call: TRBV18
j_call: TRBJ2-5
cdr3_aa: CASSPRSATQETQYF
cdr3_nt: TGTGCCAGCTCACCACGGTCAGCAACTCAAGAGACCCAGTACTTC

clone_size: -
d_call: -
v_call: TRBV7-9
j_call: TRBJ2-5
cdr3_aa: CASRGLLETQYF
cdr3_nt: TGTGCCAGCAGAGGGTTATTGGAGACCCAGTACTTC

clone_size: -
d_call: -
v_call: TRBV30
j_call: TRBJ2-6
cdr3_aa: CAWTTTRGAGANVLTF
cdr3_nt: TGTGCCTGGACTACTACCAGGGGGGCTGGGGCCAACGTCCTGACTTTC

clone_size: few
d_call: -
v_call: TRBV7-6
j_call: TRBJ2-5
cdr3_aa: CASSPKWQQETQYF
cdr3_nt: TGTGCCAGCAGCCCGAAGTGGCAGCAAGAGACCCAGTACTTC

clone_size: -
d_call: TRBD1
v_call: TRBV6-5
j_call: TRBJ2-5
cdr3_aa: CASSFARGMAQYF
cdr3_nt: TGTGCCAGCAGTTTCGCCAGGGGGATGGCCCAGTACTTC

clone_size: -
d_call: -
v_call: TRBV12-3/TRBV12-4
j_call: TRBJ1-6
cdr3_aa: CASTSLMGPNNSPLHF
cdr3_nt: TGTGCCAGCACCTCCTTGATGGGGCCTAATAATTCACCCCTCCACTTT

clone_size: -
d_call: TRBD1
v_call: TRBV19
j_call: TRBJ1-2
cdr3_aa: CASSIRDRPYGYTF
cdr3_nt: TGTGCCAGTAGTATCCGGGACAGGCCCTATGGCTACACCTTC

clone_size: -
d_call: TRBD1
v_call: TRBV5-1
j_call: TRBJ1-1
cdr3_aa: CASSPGQGEGTEAFF
cdr3_nt: TGCGCCAGCAGCCCGGGACAGGGGGAAGGCACTGAAGCTTTCTTT

clone_size: -
d_call: -
v_call: TRBV20-1
j_call: TRBJ1-1
cdr3_aa: CSARDPGRNTEAFF
cdr3_nt: TGCAGTGCTAGAGATCCTGGGAGGAACACTGAAGCTTTCTTT

clone_size: -
d_call: -
v_call: TRBV7-2
j_call: TRBJ2-5
cdr3_aa: CASRLGLGETQYF
cdr3_nt: TGTGCCAGCAGGTTGGGACTGGGGGAGACCCAGTACTTC

clone_size: few
d_call: TRBD1
v_call: TRBV19
j_call: TRBJ2-5
cdr3_aa: CASSQDRGAGETQYF
cdr3_nt: TGTGCCAGCTCCCAGGACAGGGGTGCAGGGGAGACCCAGTACTTC

clone_size: -
d_call: -
v_call: TRBV7-6
j_call: TRBJ1-3
cdr3_aa: CASSSDLSRNTIYF
cdr3_nt: TGTGCCAGCAGCTCGGACTTGTCTAGAAACACCATATATTTT

clone_size: few
d_call: -
v_call: TRBV28
j_call: TRBJ1-1
cdr3_aa: CASSYSTALNTEAFF
cdr3_nt: TGTGCCAGCAGTTATTCGACAGCCTTGAACACTGAAGCTTTCTTT

clone_size: -
d_call: TRBD1
v_call: TRBV12-3/TRBV12-4
j_call: TRBJ2-1
cdr3_aa: CASSSDTGADEQFF
cdr3_nt: TGTGCCAGCAGTTCCGACACAGGGGCGGACGAGCAGTTCTTC

clone_size: -
d_call: TRBD2
v_call: TRBV6-8
j_call: TRBJ2-1
cdr3_aa: CASSYRTTSGRGDEQFF
cdr3_nt: TGTGCCAGCAGTTACCGGACAACTAGCGGGAGGGGGGATGAGCAGTTCTTC

clone_size: many
d_call: -
v_call: TRBV12-5
j_call: TRBJ2-1
cdr3_aa: CASGPPSGTYNEQFF
cdr3_nt: TGTGCTAGTGGCCCCCCCAGCGGTACCTACAATGAGCAGTTCTTC

clone_size: -
d_call: TRBD1
v_call: TRBV15
j_call: TRBJ1-6
cdr3_aa: CATSGRTGGRVSYNSPLHF
cdr3_nt: TGTGCCACCAGCGGGAGGACAGGCGGCAGGGTATCCTATAATTCACCCCTCCACTTT

clone_size: -
d_call: -
v_call: TRBV6-5
j_call: TRBJ2-3
cdr3_aa: CASQRVTSTDTQYF
cdr3_nt: TGTGCCAGCCAGCGCGTTACTAGCACAGATACGCAGTATTTT

clone_size: few
d_call: TRBD1
v_call: TRBV10-3
j_call: TRBJ1-2
cdr3_aa: CAISLQGIYGYTF
cdr3_nt: TGTGCCATCAGCTTACAGGGGATTTATGGCTACACCTTC

clone_size: few
d_call: TRBD2
v_call: TRBV28
j_call: TRBJ2-5
cdr3_aa: CASSPPGGGRETQYF
cdr3_nt: TGTGCCAGCAGTCCCCCGGGAGGCGGGAGAGAGACCCAGTACTTC

clone_size: -
d_call: -
v_call: TRBV28
j_call: TRBJ2-1
cdr3_aa: CASRAGRRNEQFF
cdr3_nt: TGTGCCAGCAGGGCGGGAAGGAGAAATGAGCAGTTCTTC

clone_size: once
d_call: -
v_call: TRBV11-3
j_call: TRBJ2-3
cdr3_aa: CASSLVQDTQYF
cdr3_nt: TGTGCCAGCAGCTTAGTACAAGATACGCAGTATTTT

clone_size: many
d_call: -
v_call: TRBV7-8
j_call: TRBJ2-2
cdr3_aa: CAHSELGVNTGELFF
cdr3_nt: TGTGCCCACTCGGAGTTGGGAGTCAACACCGGGGAGCTGTTTTTT

clone_size: -
d_call: -
v_call: TRBV27
j_call: TRBJ1-1
cdr3_aa: CASSLKLQGPEAFF
cdr3_nt: TGTGCCAGCAGTTTAAAGCTGCAGGGCCCTGAAGCTTTCTTT

clone_size: many
d_call: -
v_call: TRBV4-1
j_call: TRBJ2-1
cdr3_aa: CASSQDYRSAGSSYNEQFF
cdr3_nt: TGCGCCAGCAGCCAAGATTACAGGTCGGCGGGTAGCTCCTACAATGAGCAGTTCTTC

clone_size: many
d_call: -
v_call: TRBV7-2
j_call: TRBJ1-5
cdr3_aa: CASSSGRRRAQPQHF
cdr3_nt: TGTGCCAGCAGCTCTGGGAGGAGGAGGGCTCAGCCCCAGCATTTT

clone_size: many
d_call: TRBD1
v_call: TRBV7-2
j_call: TRBJ1-2
cdr3_aa: CASSLGGQGRKGYTF
cdr3_nt: TGTGCCAGCAGCTTAGGCGGACAGGGCAGGAAGGGCTACACCTTC

clone_size: -
d_call: -
v_call: TRBV10-3
j_call: TRBJ2-7
cdr3_aa: CALSRYEQYF
cdr3_nt: TGTGCACTCAGTCGGTACGAGCAGTACTTC

clone_size: few
d_call: TRBD1
v_call: TRBV29-1
j_call: TRBJ2-3
cdr3_aa: CSVDSGGKDTQYF
cdr3_nt: TGCAGCGTTGATTCAGGGGGCAAAGATACGCAGTATTTT

clone_size: few
d_call: -
v_call: TRBV12-5
j_call: TRBJ2-1
cdr3_aa: CASGNPGVENEQFF
cdr3_nt: TGTGCTAGTGGTAACCCGGGAGTCGAGAATGAGCAGTTCTTC

clone_size: few
d_call: TRBD2
v_call: TRBV24-1
j_call: TRBJ2-1
cdr3_aa: CATGAGGSYNEQFF
cdr3_nt: TGTGCCACCGGGGCGGGAGGGTCCTACAATGAGCAGTTCTTC

clone_size: -
d_call: TRBD2
v_call: TRBV9
j_call: TRBJ2-1
cdr3_aa: CASSANSGSHNEQFF
cdr3_nt: TGTGCCAGCAGCGCAAATAGCGGGAGTCACAATGAGCAGTTCTTC

clone_size: -
d_call: -
v_call: TRBV19
j_call: TRBJ1-1
cdr3_aa: CASSTARRGQYTMNTEAFF
cdr3_nt: TGTGCCAGTAGTACCGCCCGTCGGGGCCAGTACACTATGAACACTGAAGCTTTCTTT

clone_size: many
d_call: -
v_call: TRBV7-2
j_call: TRBJ2-7
cdr3_aa: CASSSPGLEQYF
cdr3_nt: TGTGCCAGCAGCTCCCCGGGACTTGAGCAGTACTTC

clone_size: -
d_call: TRBD2
v_call: TRBV7-2
j_call: TRBJ2-1
cdr3_aa: CASSLRTSGGYNEQFF
cdr3_nt: TGTGCCAGCAGCTTACGTACTAGCGGGGGATACAATGAGCAGTTCTTC

clone_size: -
d_call: -
v_call: TRBV20-1
j_call: TRBJ1-4
cdr3_aa: CSALKTTNEELFF
cdr3_nt: TGCAGTGCTCTGAAAACAACTAATGAAGAACTGTTTTTT

clone_size: -
d_call: -
v_call: TRBV7-6
j_call: TRBJ2-1
cdr3_aa: CASSSEPHNEQFF
cdr3_nt: TGTGCCAGCAGCTCCGAACCACACAATGAGCAGTTCTTC

clone_size: many
d_call: TRBD2
v_call: TRBV7-2
j_call: TRBJ2-7
cdr3_aa: CASRQPGTTYEQYF
cdr3_nt: TGTGCCAGCAGACAACCCGGGACTACCTACGAGCAGTACTTC